The clone carrying this T cell receptor (beta chain) was counted only a few times. These data come from a study of blood T cells in healthy people across ages. Primed by a sample-barcoded 5' primer and a J-beta primer mix, a second PCR proceeded for 7 to 11 cycles. Each CDR3 protein gets one entry after TCRdb re-called the 5' RACE reads with MiXCR. Here the sample spans over 1,500,000 distinct CDR3 sequences, approximately 50% being singletons. Sequencing used blood. The source of this sequence is a woman in her forties in good health.

DNA of the CDR3: TGTGCCAGCAGCTTAGACAGGGCTAACCAGTACTTC. Protein: CASSLDRANQYF. This chain links TRBV11-2 with TRBJ2-5; tentative D call: TRBD1 (5 bases). The V gene's germline CDR1 is SGHAT and CDR2 FQNNGV. The CDR3 has 12 residues. V lost 0 bases, J lost 10 bases, and 9 bases lay in between.